A single sample is the source of the 9 T cell receptor beta chains below, sequenced in a study of blood T cell repertoires in COVID-19. Here immunoSEQ multiplex PCR was the method, and the copy in TCRdb shows in-frame clones only, minus some. The sample shows some 260,000 clones, nearly 90% of them seen only once. Sequencing was carried out using peripheral blood. The receptors were sampled from a woman aged 30 to 39 with acute or convalescent COVID-19.

This chain links TRBV27 with TRBJ1-1; D may be TRBD1 (5 bases). The CDR3 totals 17 residues. V shed 4 bases and J shed 3 bases, with 21 bases lying between them. Germline V gene data show CDR1 as MNHEY and CDR2 as SMNVEV (reference sequence). The CDR3, as DNA: TGTGCCAGCAGTTCCGGGGGGTTACGCCCCAGCGACACTGAAGCTTTCTTT. Translated: CASSSGGLRPSDTEAFF.

The CDR3 DNA follows: TGTGCCAGCAGCTCCTCGAACACCGGGGAGCTGTTTTTT. As protein: CASSSSNTGELFF. V and J are TRBV7-3 and TRBJ2-2; no reliable D call. The germline V and J ends were trimmed by 4 bases and 0 bases, with 3 bases remaining between them. The CDR3 consists of 13 residues. The germline V gene has CDR1 SGHTA and CDR2 FQGTGA.

The chain uses TRBV7-8 and TRBJ1-4; TRBD1 might be the D (6 bases). V was clipped by 5 bases and J by 2 bases, with 12 bases between them. The CDR3 is made up of 15 amino acids. Looked up from germline, CDR1 is SGHVS and CDR2 is FQNEAQ. The CDR3 sequence: CASSQRTVTNEKLFF. The CDR3 DNA follows: TGTGCCAGCAGCCAGAGGACAGTTACTAATGAAAAACTGTTTTTT.

The rearrangement uses TRBV5-1 and TRBJ2-1, with 8 bases lining up with TRBD1. Germline V gene sequence: CDR1 SGHRS, CDR2 YFSETQ. The CDR3 has 16 amino acids. The J segment lost 6 bases and the V segment lost 2 bases, leaving 10 bases of the junction unmatched. CDR3 bases: TGCGCCAGCAGCTTCACCGGGACAGGACTAATCAATGAGCAGTTCTTC. Translating gives CASSFTGTGLINEQFF.

The chain couples TRBV24-1 to TRBJ1-2; D is uncertain. Germline CDR1 KGHDR, CDR2 SFDVKD. The CDR3 spans 15 residues. V gave up 3 bases and J gave up 3 bases, with 13 bases separating them. The CDR3 here is CATSDPGEGDYGYTF. DNA of the CDR3: TGTGCCACCAGTGATCCCGGAGAGGGAGACTATGGCTACACCTTC.

The chain links TRBV7-2 to TRBJ2-1; TRBD2 is a possible D gene (7 bases). The CDR3 is 15 residues long. CDR1 is SGHTA, CDR2 FQGNSA, per germline. Trimming shortened V by 2 bases and J by 6 bases, and 14 bases separated the two germline ends. The CDR3 region is CASSLIGGGSNEQFF. The CDR3 DNA follows: TGTGCCAGCAGCTTAATAGGGGGAGGGAGCAATGAGCAGTTCTTC.

This chain links TRBV29-1 with TRBJ1-5, with TRBD1 identical over 7 bases. The CDR3 contains 12 residues. J was trimmed by 4 bases and V by 4 bases; bases with no gene match: 1. Germline V lookup: CDR1 SQVTM, CDR2 ANQGSEA. The CDR3 region has the DNA TGCAGCGTTGGGGGACAGAATCAGCCCCAGCATTTT. It is translated as CSVGGQNQPQHF.

V usage is TRBV2 and J usage is TRBJ1-1; 7 nucleotides align to TRBD1. This CDR3 region has 16 residues. From germline, CDR1 is SNHLY and CDR2 FYNNEI. The V and J ends lost 7 bases and 3 bases, in that order; junction bases with no gene match: 14. The CDR3 here is CASKDQGVGIDTEAFF. The CDR3 nucleotides read TGTGCCAGCAAGGACCAGGGGGTCGGAATAGACACTGAAGCTTTCTTT.

The gene calls are TRBV30 and TRBJ1-1; the D is unclear. Trimming shortened V by 0 bases and J by 7 bases, and 6 bases separated the two germline ends. Germline CDR1 is GTSNPN and CDR2 is SVGIG (reference sequence). The CDR3 contains 11 residues. The CDR3 DNA is TGTGCCTGGAGTGTAACGGTTGAAGCTTTCTTT. It yields the protein CAWSVTVEAFF.